This paragraph covers one T cell receptor beta chain sequence. TCRbeta library construction was performed incorporating unique molecular identifiers. TCRdb re-derived calls from the PCR reads in MiXCR, one entry per CDR3 protein. The sample holds about 420,000 distinct CDR3 sequences, about 17% seen once. The data were taken from a study of T-cell reconstitution after alpha-beta-depleted transplantation in children. The CDR3 spans 15 residues. The ends lost 1 base at V and 1 base at J; junction bases unmatched: 4. Germline V gives CDR1 SGHVS, CDR2 FNYEAQ. The specimen was PBMCs, mostly from graft donor cells, collected 360 days after TCRalphabeta/CD19-depleted stem cell transplant. The gene calls are TRBV7-6 and TRBJ2-7; TRBD1 matches at 7 bases. The origin of this receptor is a boy under two years old who had a stem cell transplant for Wiskott-Aldrich syndrome, so the T cells may come from the graft donor. The CDR3 bases are TGTGCCAGCAGCTTAGGTGGGACAGCGTCCTACGAGCAGTACTTC. Its protein product is CASSLGGTASYEQYF.